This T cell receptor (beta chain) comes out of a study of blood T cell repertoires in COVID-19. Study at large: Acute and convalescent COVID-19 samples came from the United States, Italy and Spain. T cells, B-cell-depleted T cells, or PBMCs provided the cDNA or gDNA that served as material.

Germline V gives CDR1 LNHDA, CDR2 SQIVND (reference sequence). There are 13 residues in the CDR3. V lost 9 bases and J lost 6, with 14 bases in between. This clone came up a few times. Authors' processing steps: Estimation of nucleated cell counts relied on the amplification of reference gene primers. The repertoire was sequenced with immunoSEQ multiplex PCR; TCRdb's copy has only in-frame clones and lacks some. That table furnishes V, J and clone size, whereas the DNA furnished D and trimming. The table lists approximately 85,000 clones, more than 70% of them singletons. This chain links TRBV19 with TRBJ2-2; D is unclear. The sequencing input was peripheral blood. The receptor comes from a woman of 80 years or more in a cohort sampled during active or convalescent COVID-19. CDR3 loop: CASSPSRPGELFF. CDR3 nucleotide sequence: TGTGCCAGCTCTCCCTCGAGGCCCGGGGAGCTGTTTTTT.